Listed here are 8 T cell receptor beta chains from one sample, sequenced in a study of T cells in Graves' hyperthyroidism and ophthalmopathy. Using RNA transcripts as the source, TCR beta CDR3 regions were amplified. In the first-round RT-PCR of the TCR CDR3, the HTBI primer set was used. In TCRdb, the multiplex PCR reads were re-called with MiXCR into one record per CDR3 protein. Here the sample spans hundreds of thousands of distinct CDR3 sequences, about two fifths being singletons. Sequencing used blood. These receptors were collected from a man younger than 35 with Graves' hyperthyroidism.

The chain is built from TRBV2 and TRBJ2-7; 8 bases are a match to TRBD2. V dropped 6 bases and J dropped 4; count of bases not matched to a gene: 11. Germline CDR1 SNHLY, CDR2 FYNNEI. CDR3 size: 15 residues. The CDR3 protein is CASSFGRASSYEQYF. The CDR3 bases are TGTGCCAGCAGCTTCGGGAGGGCCAGCTCTTACGAGCAGTACTTC.

V gene TRBV20-1 combines with J gene TRBJ1-1; 8 positions agree with TRBD1. Germline assignment: CDR1 DFQATT and CDR2 SNEGSKA (reference sequence). The V and J ends lost 2 bases and 2 bases, in that order; junction bases with no gene match: 10. The CDR3 has 16 residues. CDR3 bases: TGCAGTGCTAGACCCTTCCTCAGGGGGCCAAACACTGAAGCTTTCTTT. Amino acids: CSARPFLRGPNTEAFF.

The table lists this clonotype with a few counts. CDR3 sequence (DNA): TGTGCCAGTAAGGCCCACCCGGGACAGGGTTTGAGCGAGCAGTACTTC. This encodes CASKAHPGQGLSEQYF. This rearrangement joins TRBV6-5 to TRBJ2-7, with 9 bases aligning to TRBD1. Germline V gives CDR1 MNHEY, CDR2 SVGAGI. The CDR3 sequence is 16 residues long. V dropped 9 bases and J dropped 6; count of bases not matched to a gene: 18.

The chain recombines TRBV6-5 with TRBJ2-5; 8 bases line up with TRBD1. Germline V gives CDR1 MNHEY, CDR2 SVGAGI. The CDR3 contains 15 residues. Germline trimming cut 6 bases from V and 3 bases from J; bases unmatched to any gene: 9. The CDR3 loop reads CASRRTGRGKETQYF. For the CDR3, the DNA is TGTGCCAGCAGGAGGACAGGGCGGGGTAAAGAGACCCAGTACTTC.

This clonotype was counted between two and nine times. The V and J genes are TRBV5-1 and TRBJ2-2; 11 positions agree with TRBD1. Trimming cost V 3 bases and J 7 bases; bases outside gene matches: 2. This CDR3 comprises 14 residues. Germline V gives CDR1 SGHRS, CDR2 YFSETQ. The CDR3 nucleotides read TGCGCCAGCAGCTGGACAGGGGGCGACGGGGAGCTGTTTTTT. This translates into CASSWTGGDGELFF.

This clonotype has a count of ten or more. V and J are TRBV10-3 and TRBJ2-7; D might be TRBD1 (5 bases). CDR3 length: 14 residues. Trimming pared 4 bases from V and 0 bases from J, leaving 10 bases between. The germline V gene has CDR1 ENHRY and CDR2 SYGVKD. The CDR3: CAISGTSFSYEQYF. The CDR3 DNA reads as TGTGCCATCAGTGGGACATCCTTCTCCTACGAGCAGTACTTC.

This clonotype has just a few counts. This sequence joins TRBV19 and TRBJ1-1; perhaps TRBD1 as D (6 bases). The CDR3 is 14 residues long. Trimming took off 5 bases at V and 7 bases at J, with 17 bases between the two ends. Germline V CDR1 and CDR2: LNHDA, SQIVND (reference sequence). CDR3 loop: CASSFGAEGGEAFF. The CDR3 DNA reads TGTGCCAGTAGTTTTGGTGCAGAGGGGGGTGAAGCTTTCTTT. Full variable domain (remainder filled in from reference TRBV19 and TRBJ1-1): DGGITQSPKYLFRKEGQNVTLSCEQNLNHDAMYWYRQDPGQGLRLIYYSQIVNDFQKGDIAEGYSVSREKKESFPLTVTSAQKNPTAFYLCASSFGAEGGEAFFGQGTRLTVV.

This clonotype came up many times. V gene TRBV7-9 combines with J gene TRBJ2-5; TRBD2 agrees at 7 bases. The CDR3 covers 15 residues. Trimming cost V 1 base and J 3 bases; bases outside gene matches: 5. Germline V CDR1 and CDR2: SEHNR, FQNEAQ (reference sequence). The CDR3 region has the DNA TGTGCCAGCAGCTTAGGGGACTACCCCGAAGAGACCCAGTACTTC. Protein product: CASSLGDYPEETQYF.